This TCR beta chain comes out of a study of PD-1 blockade in classical Hodgkin lymphoma. Clones were sequenced by immunoSEQ multiplex PCR, and TCRdb holds only the in-frame ones, with some missing. The data contain roughly 50,000 clones, around 90% of them singletons. Germline lookup yields CDR1 SGHRS and CDR2 YFSETQ. Trimming cost V 3 bases and J 2 bases; bases outside gene matches: 7. The CDR3 totals 17 residues. The time point: cycle 4 day 1 (C4D1), after six to seven weeks of nivolumab. Each and every patient relapsed after autologous stem cell transplantation, and patients got differing brentuximab vedotin exposure.

Sequencing used peripheral blood mononuclear cells (PBMCs), obtained before the fourth cycle of nivolumab. This clonotype originated in a human donor with classical Hodgkin lymphoma. The chain couples TRBV5-1 to TRBJ2-2, with 10 bases identical to TRBD1. The CDR3 DNA reads as TGCGCCAGCAGCTATGCTAGGACAGGGGGTAACACCGGGGAGCTGTTTTTT. It specifies CASSYARTGGNTGELFF.